Shown below are 17 T cell receptor beta chains from a single sample sequenced in a study of blood T cell repertoires in COVID-19. This table comes from immunoSEQ multiplex PCR, and its TCRdb copy is limited to in-frame clones, with some not included. The sample has roughly 300,000 clones, about 88% seen once. Sequenced input: PBMCs or T cells enriched from blood (not recorded which). The source of these receptors is a woman aged 25 to 39 who had recovered from COVID-19.

In regard to this clone: Other DNA sequences in the sample encode the same CDR3. The V call is TRBV27, the J call TRBJ1-5; D is unresolved. There are 13 residues in the CDR3. CDR1 and CDR2 (germline): MNHEY, SMNVEV (reference sequence). The V and J ends lost 4 bases and 0 bases respectively, with 4 bases between them. CDR3 protein: CASSSYSNQPQHF. In DNA, the CDR3 is TGTGCCAGCAGTTCTTATAGCAATCAGCCCCAGCATTTT.

The chain links TRBV6-2 or TRBV6-3 to TRBJ1-2, with 7 bases fitting TRBD1. Germline V gene lookup returns CDR1 MNHEY and CDR2 SVGEGT. With 6 bases clipped from V and 5 bases from J, the junction kept 9 bases outside the gene matches. The CDR3 totals 14 residues. For the CDR3, the DNA is TGTGCCAGCAGCCTACAGGGGCCCATTTATGGCTACACCTTC. Translation: CASSLQGPIYGYTF.

The rearrangement links TRBV29-1 to TRBJ2-1; 13 nucleotides line up with TRBD2. The CDR3 covers 16 residues. V lost 2 bases, J lost 2 bases, and 3 bases stayed unmatched. CDR1 and CDR2 from the germline V gene are SQVTM and ANQGSEA. The CDR3 sequence: CSVEPGTSGTYNEQFF. The CDR3 coding sequence is TGCAGCGTTGAACCCGGGACTAGCGGGACCTACAATGAGCAGTTCTTC.

The rearrangement links TRBV29-1 to TRBJ1-4, with D unclear. The CDR3 covers 10 residues. Germline CDR1 and CDR2: SQVTM and ANQGSEA. V shed 6 bases and J shed 10 bases, with 9 bases lying between them. The CDR3 DNA follows: TGCAGCGTCCTAGAGGGAAAACTGTTTTTT. Its protein product is CSVLEGKLFF.

The gene calls are TRBV29-1 and TRBJ2-1; possibly TRBD2 for D (5 bases). Deletions cut 3 bases from V and 8 bases from J, with 11 bases between. Germline CDR1 reads SQVTM; CDR2 reads ANQGSEA. This CDR3 comprises 12 residues. The CDR3 reads CSVDPGMDEQFF. DNA for the CDR3: TGCAGCGTTGATCCGGGGATGGATGAGCAGTTCTTC.

This chain uses TRBV3-1 (or the pseudogene TRBV3-2) with TRBJ2-3; tentatively, D is TRBD1 (5 bases). Trimming stripped 4 bases from V and 3 bases from J, with 11 bases between. The length of the CDR3 is 14 residues. Germline V gene lookup returns CDR1 LGHDT and CDR2 YNNKEL (reference sequence). The CDR3 nucleotides read TGTGCCAGCAGCCCCAGACAGAAAACAGATACGCAGTATTTT. Translated, it gives CASSPRQKTDTQYF.

V gene TRBV19 combines with J gene TRBJ2-3; 7 nucleotides agree with TRBD2. CDR3 size: 14 residues. The germline V gene has CDR1 LNHDA and CDR2 SQIVND (reference sequence). The junction had 5 bases not matched to a gene; V was cut back by 5 bases and J by 3 bases. The CDR3 DNA is TGTGCCAGTAGTCTCCGACTAGCAACAGATACGCAGTATTTT. As protein: CASSLRLATDTQYF.

The chain is built from TRBV5-4 and TRBJ2-2, with 15 bases fitting TRBD2. The junction had 2 bases not matched to a gene; V was cut back by 3 bases and J by 2 bases. The CDR3 is made up of 17 amino acids. Germline values: CDR1 SGHNT, CDR2 YYREEE (reference sequence). The DNA for the CDR3 is TGTGCCAGCAGCTCGGGACTAGCGGGGGGTAACACCGGGGAGCTGTTTTTT. Amino acid sequence: CASSSGLAGGNTGELFF. The full variable domain, completed using reference TRBV5-4 and TRBJ2-2, is ETGVTQSPTHLIKTRGQQVTLRCSSQSGHNTVSWYQQALGQGPQFIFQYYREEENGRGNFPPRFSGLQFPNYSSELNVNALELDDSALYLCASSSGLAGGNTGELFFGEGSRLTVL.

The chain couples TRBV29-1 to TRBJ2-5, with D unclear. The CDR3 sequence is 11 residues long. CDR1 is SQVTM, CDR2 ANQGSEA, per germline. Trimming pared 2 bases from V and 4 bases from J, leaving 5 bases between. The DNA of the CDR3 is TGCAGCGTTGAACTCCTAGAGACCCAGTACTTC. Encoded protein: CSVELLETQYF. Full variable domain (rest looked up from reference TRBV29-1 and TRBJ2-5): SAVISQKPSRDICQRGTSLTIQCQVDSQVTMMFWYRQQPGQSLTLIATANQGSEATYESGFVIDKFPISRPNLTFSTLTVSNMSPEDSSIYLCSVELLETQYFGPGTRLLVL.

As regards this clone: At one end, the junction sequence differs from germline, possibly due to a read error. Other DNA sequences in the sample encode the same CDR3. This sequence joins TRBV30 and TRBJ1-1; 9 nucleotides align to TRBD1. This CDR3 contains 13 residues. Germline CDR1 GTSNPN, CDR2 SVGIG (reference sequence). The CDR3 loop is CAWSSTGGTEAFF. As DNA, the CDR3 is TGCGCCTGGAGTTCGACAGGGGGCACTGAAGCTTTCTTT.

The chain has TRBV15 and TRBJ1-5, with 9 bases fitting TRBD1. The CDR3 covers 15 residues. V lost 1 base to trimming and J lost 4 bases; unmatched junction nucleotides: 2. CDR1 and CDR2 from the germline V gene are LNHNV and YYDKDF (reference sequence). Here the CDR3 DNA reads TGTGCCACCAGCAGAGGGACAGGGGTGAATCAGCCCCAGCATTTT. Translating gives CATSRGTGVNQPQHF.

This chain uses TRBV5-4 with TRBJ2-6; a weak D match, TRBD2 (5 bases). V was shortened by 3 bases and J by 0 bases, with 10 bases between the two germline ends. Germline V CDR1 and CDR2: SGHNT, YYREEE (reference sequence). This CDR3 is built from 16 residues. CDR3 in amino acids: CASSWKGSSGANVLTF. CDR3 coding DNA: TGTGCCAGCAGCTGGAAAGGGAGCTCTGGGGCCAACGTCCTGACTTTC.

V is TRBV24-1 and J is TRBJ2-1; possibly TRBD2 for D (6 bases). CDR1 and CDR2 from the germline V gene are KGHDR and SFDVKD. Deletions cut 4 bases from V and 6 bases from J, with 21 bases between. This CDR3 is 17 amino acids long. For the CDR3, the DNA is TGTGCCACCAGTGACGTAATAGGCGGGGTCGGCGTCAATGAGCAGTTCTTC. Translating it yields CATSDVIGGVGVNEQFF.

V and J are TRBV12-3 or TRBV12-4 and TRBJ1-2; D ambiguous. The CDR3 extends over 13 amino acids. V lost 3 bases and J lost 5, with 10 bases in between. Here the CDR3 reads CASSLSGRYGYTF. DNA for the CDR3: TGTGCCAGCAGTTTGTCAGGAAGATATGGCTACACCTTC.

The chain joins TRBV7-9 to TRBJ2-3; TRBD2 matches at 8 bases. J was trimmed by 5 bases and V by 5 bases; bases with no gene match: 9. Germline CDR1 and CDR2: SEHNR and FQNEAQ (reference sequence). The CDR3 is 15 residues long. CDR3: CASSTRGGPGDTQYF. CDR3 nucleotide sequence: TGTGCCAGCAGCACCCGGGGGGGCCCAGGAGATACGCAGTATTTT.

Only one count was recorded for this clone. The chain carries TRBV29-1 and TRBJ2-7; weak D call: TRBD1 (6 bases). CDR1 and CDR2 (germline): SQVTM, ANQGSEA. V lost 3 bases and J lost 6, with 15 bases in between. The CDR3 contains 13 residues. CDR3 coding DNA: TGCAGCGTTGATATAAGGGGCAGGGGCGAGCAGTACTTC. Translating gives CSVDIRGRGEQYF.

The chain couples TRBV28 to TRBJ2-7; TRBD1 matches at 7 bases. After removal of 4 bases from V and 0 bases from J, the junction contained 9 bases not matched to a gene. CDR3 length equals 16 residues. Germline CDR1 MDHEN, CDR2 SYDVKM. CDR3 DNA sequence: TGTGCCAGCAGTTCGGGACAGCCTCTTAGCTCCTACGAGCAGTACTTC. The encoded protein is CASSSGQPLSSYEQYF.